This TCR beta chain was documented in a study of cytomegalovirus exposure and HLA in healthy donors. 13 Jbeta primers and 60 Vbeta primers were used for the PCR. Repertoires were generated with immunoSEQ multiplex PCR, while TCRdb's copy carries only in-frame clones and drops some. This sample carries 70,000 or so clones, around 68% of them seen once, and the ten largest clones take 9.5% to 13%. Turning to this clone: What it binds is unknown. The sample has other DNA sequences that encode this CDR3 too.

Study findings and constraints: The number of N-insertions in an Asian-associated ancestry cluster was reportedly below the roughly 670-donor mean in a later analysis. Overall, 164 TCR beta chains were annotated as cytomegalovirus-associated. The study reported that TCR beta sequences accurately predicted HLA-A and HLA-B alleles in most subjects.

The V and J ends lost 3 bases and 6 bases respectively, with 11 bases between them. Germline CDR1 LNHDA, CDR2 SQIVND (reference sequence). This CDR3 region has 13 residues. The chain has TRBV19 and TRBJ1-1; no clear D. This clonotype originated in a woman aged 30 to 39 in good health and CMV-seronegative. The sample was PBMCs. DNA of the CDR3: TGTGCCAGTAGTATCATCCCCGGGGCTGAAGCTTTCTTT. Translated, it gives CASSIIPGAEAFF.